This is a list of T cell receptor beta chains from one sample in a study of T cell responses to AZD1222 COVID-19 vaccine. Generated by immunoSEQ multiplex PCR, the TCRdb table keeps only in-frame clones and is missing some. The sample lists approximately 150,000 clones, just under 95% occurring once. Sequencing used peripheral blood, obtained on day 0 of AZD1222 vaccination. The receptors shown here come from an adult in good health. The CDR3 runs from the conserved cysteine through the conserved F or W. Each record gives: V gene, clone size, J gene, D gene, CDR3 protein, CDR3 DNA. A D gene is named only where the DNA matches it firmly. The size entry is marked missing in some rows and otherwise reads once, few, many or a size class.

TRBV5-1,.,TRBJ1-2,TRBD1,CASSLGPGQINYGYTF,TGCGCCAGCAGCTTAGGCCCGGGACAGATCAACTATGGCTACACCTTC
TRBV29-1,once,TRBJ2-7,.,CSVSGRYEQYF,TGCAGCGTTAGCGGACGCTACGAGCAGTACTTC
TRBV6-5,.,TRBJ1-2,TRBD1,CASSYGTASYGYTF,TGTGCCAGCAGTTACGGGACAGCAAGCTATGGCTACACCTTC
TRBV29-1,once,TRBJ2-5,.,CSVEEGRVETQYF,TGCAGCGTTGAAGAAGGAAGGGTGGAGACCCAGTACTTC
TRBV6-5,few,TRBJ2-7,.,CASSYRRDQNEQYF,TGTGCCAGCAGTTACCGGAGGGATCAGAACGAGCAGTACTTC
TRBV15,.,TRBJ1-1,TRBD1,CATSRVTGLAEAFF,TGTGCCACCAGCAGAGTGACAGGGCTCGCTGAAGCTTTCTTT
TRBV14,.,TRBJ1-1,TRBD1,CASSPHRGATEAFF,TGTGCCAGCAGCCCGCACAGGGGGGCGACTGAAGCTTTCTTT
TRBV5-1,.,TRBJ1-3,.,CASSHGRDLQSSGNTIYF,TGCGCCAGCAGCCACGGCAGGGACCTCCAAAGCTCTGGAAACACCATATATTTT
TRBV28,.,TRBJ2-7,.,CASSLKMWGGVPAITYEQYF,TGTGCCAGCAGTTTAAAGATGTGGGGGGGCGTACCCGCCATAACCTACGAGCAGTACTTC
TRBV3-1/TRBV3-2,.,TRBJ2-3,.,CASTGPQADTQYF,TGTGCCAGCACAGGACCCCAGGCAGATACGCAGTATTTT
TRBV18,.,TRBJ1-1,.,CASGHGENTEAFF,TGTGCCAGCGGCCACGGTGAGAACACTGAAGCTTTCTTT
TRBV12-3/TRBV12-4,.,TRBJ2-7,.,CASSLTGSYEQYF,TGTGCCAGCTCTCTGACAGGCTCCTACGAGCAGTACTTC
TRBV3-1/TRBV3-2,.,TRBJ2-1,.,CASSQEKSSSYNEQFF,TGTGCCAGCAGCCAAGAGAAGAGCAGCTCCTACAATGAGCAGTTCTTC
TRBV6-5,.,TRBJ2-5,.,CASSRGGLETQYF,TGTGCCAGCAGTAGGGGGGGCTTAGAGACCCAGTACTTC
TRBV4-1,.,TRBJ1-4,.,CASSQVGGRKEKLFF,TGCGCCAGCAGCCAAGTAGGCGGGAGAAAGGAAAAACTGTTTTTT
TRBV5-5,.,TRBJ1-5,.,CASSLYRNNQPQHF,TGTGCCAGCAGCTTATACAGGAATAATCAGCCCCAGCATTTT
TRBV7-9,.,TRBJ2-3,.,CASSLKISTDTQYF,TGTGCCAGCAGCTTAAAAATAAGCACAGATACGCAGTATTTT
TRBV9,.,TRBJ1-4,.,CASSELQGINEKLFF,TGTGCCAGCAGCGAACTACAGGGTATTAATGAAAAACTGTTTTTT
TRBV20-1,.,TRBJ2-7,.,CTTRVGEQYF,TGCACCACAAGGGTTGGCGAGCAGTACTTC
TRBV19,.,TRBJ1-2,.,CASSKERGGYTF,TGTGCCAGTAGTAAAGAAAGGGGTGGCTACACCTTC
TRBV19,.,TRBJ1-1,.,CASSIRSEAFF,TGTGCCAGTAGTATAAGGAGTGAAGCTTTCTTT
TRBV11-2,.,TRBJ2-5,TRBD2,CASSLGASGQETQYF,TGTGCCAGCAGCTTAGGGGCTAGCGGCCAAGAGACCCAGTACTTC
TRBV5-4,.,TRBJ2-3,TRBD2,CASSRDYSTDTQYF,TGTGCCAGCAGCCGGGACTACAGCACAGATACGCAGTATTTT
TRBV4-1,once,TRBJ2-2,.,CASSPYVGERAGELFF,TGCGCCAGCAGCCCCTATGTGGGGGAGAGGGCCGGGGAGCTGTTTTTT
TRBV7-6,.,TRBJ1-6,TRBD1,CASSPNGQGYNSPLHF,TGTGCCAGCAGCCCAAACGGACAGGGTTATAATTCACCCCTCCACTTT
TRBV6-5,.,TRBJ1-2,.,CASSPGPDYGYTF,TGTGCCAGCAGTCCCGGGCCTGACTATGGCTACACCTTC
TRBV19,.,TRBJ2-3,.,CASSIGGLVRTDTQYF,TGTGCCAGTAGTATAGGAGGGCTAGTTCGCACAGATACGCAGTATTTT
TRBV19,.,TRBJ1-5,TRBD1,CASSVRQGLNQPQHF,TGTGCCAGTAGTGTACGACAGGGTCTCAATCAGCCCCAGCATTTT
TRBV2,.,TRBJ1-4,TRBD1,CASSEEPPGTGVGKLFF,TGTGCCAGCAGTGAAGAGCCCCCCGGGACAGGGGTCGGAAAACTGTTTTTT
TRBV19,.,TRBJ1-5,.,CASGRGPFQPQHF,TGTGCCAGTGGGAGGGGCCCATTTCAGCCCCAGCATTTT
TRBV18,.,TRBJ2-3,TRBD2,CASSVTSDPTDTQYF,TGTGCCAGCTCAGTGACTAGCGATCCAACAGATACGCAGTATTTT